The T cell receptor beta chain under discussion was sequenced for a study of blood T cell repertoires in COVID-19. Study-level background: PBMCs, B-cell-depleted T cells, or T cells provided the cDNA or gDNA that made up the material.

The germline CDR1 and CDR2 sequences are MDHEN and SYDVKM. The CDR3 contains 14 residues. Between the trimmed V and J ends, which lost 4 bases and 3 bases, there was a span of 7 bases. Generated by immunoSEQ multiplex PCR, the TCRdb table keeps only in-frame clones and is missing some. The sample consists of about 300,000 clones, under 90% of them appearing once. Everyone who took part was 18 to 89 years old, and they came from fewer than 25 US areas. V is TRBV28 and J is TRBJ1-6; TRBD1 is a possible D gene (5 bases). Specimen: PBMCs or T cells enriched from blood (not recorded which). This clonotype was sampled from a woman aged 50 to 60 who had been exposed to COVID-19. This CDR3 is CASSSRGYNSPLHF. The CDR3, as DNA: TGTGCCAGCAGTTCAAGGGGCTATAATTCACCCCTCCACTTT. Together with reference TRBV28 and TRBJ1-6, the CDR3 gives the full variable domain: DVKVTQSSRYLVKRTGEKVFLECVQDMDHENMFWYRQDPGLGLRLIYFSYDVKMKEKGDIPEGYSVSREKKERFSLILESASTNQTSMYLCASSSRGYNSPLHFGNGTRLTVT.